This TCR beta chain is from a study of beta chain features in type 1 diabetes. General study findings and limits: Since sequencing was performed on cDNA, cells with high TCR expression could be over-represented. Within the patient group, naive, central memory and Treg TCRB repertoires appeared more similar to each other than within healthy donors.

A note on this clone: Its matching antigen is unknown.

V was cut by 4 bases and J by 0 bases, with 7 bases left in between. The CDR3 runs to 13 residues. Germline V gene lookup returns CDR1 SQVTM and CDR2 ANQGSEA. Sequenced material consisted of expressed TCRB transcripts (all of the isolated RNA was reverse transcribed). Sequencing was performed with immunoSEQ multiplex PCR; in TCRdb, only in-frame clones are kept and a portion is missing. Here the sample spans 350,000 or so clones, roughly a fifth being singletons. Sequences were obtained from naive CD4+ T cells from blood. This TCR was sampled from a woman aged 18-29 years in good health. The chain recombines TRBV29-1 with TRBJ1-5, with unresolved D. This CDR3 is CSVAANSNQPQHF. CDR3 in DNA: TGCAGCGTTGCTGCTAATAGCAATCAGCCCCAGCATTTT.